Following are 2 T cell receptor beta chains from one sample sequenced in a study of shared clonotypes between healthy human individuals. The table came from immunoSEQ multiplex PCR; TCRdb's copy has only in-frame clones and leaves some out. Of millions of clones in the sample, just over 90% are singletons; the top ten hold about 0.39%. The source material was naive CD4+ T cells from PBMCs. Subset here: CD45RA+ positively selected. These receptors came from a man between 18 and 29 years old in good health. Some clones in this sample may be carry-over from other donors' samples.

V gene TRBV5-6 combines with J gene TRBJ2-6; TRBD1 might be the D (6 bases). Germline loops: CDR1 SGHDT, CDR2 YYEEEE. V lost 4 bases, J lost 0 bases, and 14 bases lay in between. This CDR3 region has 17 residues. CDR3 in amino acids: CASSVATGLSGANVLTF. CDR3 DNA: TGTGCCAGCAGCGTTGCTACAGGGCTCTCTGGGGCCAACGTCCTGACTTTC.

This rearrangement joins TRBV28 to TRBJ2-3; 15 positions match TRBD2. Trimming at V came to 4 bases and at J to 2 bases, leaving 4 bases not matched to a gene. CDR3 length: 17 amino acids. Germline assignment: CDR1 MDHEN and CDR2 SYDVKM. The chain's CDR3 is CASSSWTSGRDTDTQYF. DNA for the CDR3: TGTGCCAGCAGTTCCTGGACTAGCGGGAGGGACACAGATACGCAGTATTTT.